Following are 20 T cell receptor beta chains from one sample sequenced in a study of T cell clonality in common variable immunodeficiency. Sequencing was performed with immunoSEQ multiplex PCR; in TCRdb, only in-frame clones are kept and a portion is missing. In total the sample includes about 81,000 clones, none of them seen once. The sample comprised peripheral blood mononuclear cells. The receptors shown here come from a person aged 18 to 75 in good health.

This clone was counted at least ten times. One end of the junction varies from germline; a read error may be responsible. Sequencing ends 3 residues short of the CDR3 end; the germline J gene provides the rest. The V gene is TRBV4-2, the J gene TRBJ2-2; D perhaps matches TRBD2 (6 bases). Germline loops: CDR1 LGHNA, CDR2 YNFKEQ. This CDR3 is 18 amino acids long. The CDR3 here is CASSQESFVAANTGELFF. The CDR3 DNA, read in part, is TGCGCCAGCAGCCAAGAATCGTTCGTAGCGGCGAACACCGGGGAG.

This clone was detected many times. The read ends 3 residues before the CDR3 terminus; that terminus is restored from the germline J gene. The chain employs TRBV7-3 and TRBJ2-5, with 11 bases that match TRBD2. V lost 4 bases to trimming and J lost 5 bases; unmatched junction nucleotides: 6. Germline CDR1 SGHTA, CDR2 FQGTGA. CDR3 size: 15 residues. The part of the CDR3 DNA that was read is TGTGCCAGCAGCTCAACTAGCGGGAGCGGGGAGACC. Translation: CASSSTSGSGET. In full, the CDR3 reads CASSSTSGSGETQYF. The entire variable domain, with the rest obtained from reference TRBV7-3 and TRBJ2-5, is as follows: GAGVSQTPSNKVTEKGKYVELRCDPISGHTALYWYRQSLGQGPEFLIYFQGTGAADDSGLPNDRFFAVRPEGSVSTLKIQRTERGDSAVYLCASSSTSGSGETQYFGPGTRLLVL.

This clone was observed at least ten times. The CDR3 extends 3 residues past the end of the read, so its final part is completed from the germline J gene. The V and J genes are TRBV20-1 and TRBJ1-4, with D tentatively TRBD1 (5 bases). The germline gives CDR1 DFQATT, CDR2 SNEGSKA (reference sequence). There are 14 residues in the CDR3. V was shortened by 4 bases and J by 4 bases, with 13 bases between the two germline ends. CDR3: CSAIPRGVNEKLFF. CDR3 DNA (partial): TGCAGTGCTATCCCAAGAGGGGTTAATGAAAAA.

This clone has at least ten counts. Read data end 3 residues before the CDR3 end; the end is taken from the germline J gene. The chain links TRBV7-9 to TRBJ2-7, with 7 bases that match TRBD2. The CDR3 totals 15 residues. Trimming at V came to 2 bases and at J to 2 bases, leaving 6 bases not matched to a gene. Germline V gene lookup returns CDR1 SEHNR and CDR2 FQNEAQ (reference sequence). The CDR3 bases that were read are TGTGCCAGCAGCTTACAGGGTGGGGGGGCCTACGAG. Encoded protein: CASSLQGGGAYE. The entire CDR3 protein is CASSLQGGGAYEQYF.

This clone came up many times. The read ends 3 residues early relative to the CDR3; the germline J gene fills the gap. V gene TRBV12-3 or TRBV12-4 combines with J gene TRBJ2-7; D unresolved. This CDR3 region has 13 residues. V gave up 1 base and J gave up 3 bases, with 7 bases separating them. CDR3: CASSLEGRYEQYF. The DNA read from the CDR3 is TGTGCCAGCAGTTTAGAGGGTCGCTACGAG.

This clone was picked up many times. Sequencing ends 3 residues short of the CDR3 end; the germline J gene provides the rest. The chain couples TRBV5-1 to TRBJ2-1; 9 nucleotides match TRBD1. The CDR3 extends over 16 amino acids. V lost 4 bases, J lost 0 bases, and 5 bases stayed unmatched. Per the germline V gene, CDR1 is SGHRS and CDR2 is YFSETQ. CDR3 region: CASSDTTGGSYNEQFF. CDR3 DNA (partial): TGCGCCAGCAGCGACACGACAGGGGGCTCCTACAATGAG.

This clone was seen at least ten times. The DNA ends 3 residues before the CDR3 does, and the rest of the CDR3 is filled in from the germline J gene. This chain joins TRBV5-1 and TRBJ1-1, with a possible D match to TRBD1 (6 bases). This CDR3 contains 13 residues. Germline V gene lookup returns CDR1 SGHRS and CDR2 YFSETQ. The V end was cut by 3 bases, the J end by 3 bases, with 9 bases between. The part of the CDR3 DNA that was read is TGCGCCAGCAGCTCCAACAGGGACACTGAA. It yields the protein CASSSNRDTE. The whole CDR3 is CASSSNRDTEAFF.

The sample holds many counts of this clone. The germline gene is not matched at one end of the junction; a read error may be the cause. This chain's CDR3 is CASSQGVARLASEQYF. The CDR3 bases that were read are TGCGCCAGCAGCCAAGGAGTTGCTAGACTAGCCTCCGAG. V and J are TRBV4-2 and TRBJ2-7; TRBD2 matches at 7 bases. Read coverage stops 3 residues before the CDR3 terminus; the germline J gene supplies the remainder. The CDR3 runs 16 residues. CDR1 is LGHNA, CDR2 YNFKEQ, per germline.

This clone was counted at least ten times. The read ends 3 residues before the CDR3 terminus; that terminus is restored from the germline J gene. This chain links TRBV20-1 with TRBJ2-3, with 13 nucleotides matching TRBD2. From germline, CDR1 is DFQATT and CDR2 SNEGSKA (reference sequence). The J segment lost 3 bases and the V segment lost 2 bases, leaving 5 bases of the junction unmatched. The CDR3 is 16 amino acids. The CDR3 loop is CSARTPGLAGTDTQYF. CDR3 bases read: TGCAGTGCTAGAACCCCGGGACTAGCGGGAACAGATACG.

Worth noting for this clone: A read error may produce the germline difference seen at one junction end. The read gets to within 3 residues of the CDR3 end, and the germline J gene fills in the rest. V and J are TRBV7-3 and TRBJ2-3; the match to TRBD2 covers 7 bases. Germline V gene data show CDR1 as SGHTA and CDR2 as FQGTGA. The CDR3 sequence is 17 residues long. CDR3 residues: CTSSRRASGPSTDTQYF. The sequenced part of the CDR3 DNA is TGTACCAGCAGCCGCCGGGCTAGCGGACCTAGCACAGATACG.

This clone was recorded at least ten times. The observed sequence ends 3 residues before the CDR3 terminus, with the missing tail filled in from the germline J gene. This chain connects TRBV7-6 to TRBJ1-6; no definite D call. V was shortened by 5 bases and J by 9 bases, with 14 bases between the two germline ends. The CDR3 runs 14 residues. CDR1 and CDR2 from the germline V gene are SGHVS and FNYEAQ. CDR3 protein: CASSEPGHFSPLHF. Partial CDR3 DNA: TGTGCCAGCAGCGAACCCGGTCACTTTTCACCC. The whole variable domain, filled in from reference TRBV7-6 and TRBJ1-6, reads GAGVSQSPRYKVTKRGQDVALRCDPISGHVSLYWYRQALGQGPEFLTYFNYEAQQDKSGLPNDRFSAERPEGSISTLTIQRTEQRDSAMYRCASSEPGHFSPLHFGNGTRLTVT.

This clone was detected ten times or more. The CDR3 is cut off 3 residues early in the read; its end comes from the germline J gene. V and J are TRBV18 and TRBJ2-6, with D maybe TRBD1 (5 bases). With 2 bases removed from V and 1 base from J, the gap between germline ends came to 9 bases. Germline CDR1 KGHSH, CDR2 LQKENI. There are 16 residues in the CDR3. The CDR3: CASSPMAGSGANVLTF. The DNA read from the CDR3 is TGTGCCAGCTCACCAATGGCAGGGTCTGGGGCCAACGTC.

There are many counts of this clone. The sequenced fragment ends 3 residues before the CDR3 boundary, so the rest is inferred from the germline J gene. J is TRBJ2-5 and V is TRBV10-2, with 7 positions matching TRBD2. The germline CDR1 and CDR2 sequences are WSHSY and SAAADI. The CDR3 is 16 residues long. J lost 3 bases, V lost 3 bases, and 10 bases had no gene match. The CDR3 loop reads CASSEGSSGFEETQYF. Incomplete CDR3 DNA: TGCGCCAGCAGTGAAGGATCTAGCGGTTTTGAAGAGACC.

At least ten counts were recorded for this clone. From the germline J gene comes the end of the CDR3, since the read stops 3 residues before it. V usage is TRBV20-1 and J usage is TRBJ2-3; TRBD2 agrees at 10 bases. Germline loops: CDR1 DFQATT, CDR2 SNEGSKA (reference sequence). This CDR3 contains 14 residues. V was clipped by 6 bases and J by 7 bases; unmatched bases: 10. This CDR3 reads CSAPKLAGIYTQYF. The CDR3 DNA, read in part, is TGCAGTGCCCCTAAACTAGCGGGAATATATACG.

This clone was detected ten times or more. The read ends 3 residues early relative to the CDR3; the germline J gene fills the gap. This chain uses TRBV9 with TRBJ2-5; D gene uncertain. The CDR3 length is 14 residues. In germline, CDR1 is SGDLS, CDR2 YYNGEE. V was clipped by 1 base and J by 5 bases, with 12 bases between them. The sequenced CDR3 bases are TGTGCCAGCAGCGTAACGCCAACCGGGGAGACC. Amino acids: CASSVTPTGET. The CDR3 reads in full as CASSVTPTGETQYF.

This clone was picked up many times. The read terminates 3 residues ahead of where the CDR3 ends, so the germline J gene completes it. Other DNA variants within this sample encode the same CDR3. The V and J genes are TRBV20-1 and TRBJ2-7; the D is unclear. The V gene lost 3 bases and the J gene lost 0 bases, with 9 bases spanning the gap. Per the germline V gene, CDR1 is DFQATT and CDR2 is SNEGSKA (reference sequence). This CDR3 contains 13 residues. CDR3 DNA (partial): TGCAGTGCTAGGACCGGGTTCTCCTACGAG. It translates to CSARTGFSYE. The CDR3 reads in full as CSARTGFSYEQYF.

Many counts were recorded for this clone. The read ends 3 residues before the CDR3 terminus; that terminus is restored from the germline J gene. The chain has TRBV14 and TRBJ2-1, with D possibly TRBD1 on 5 matching bases. Germline assignment: CDR1 SGHDN and CDR2 FVKESK. Trimming removed 5 bases at V and 8 bases at J, with 25 bases between. The CDR3 consists of 17 residues. The CDR3 loop reads CASSALASRAIRDEQFF. CDR3 DNA, as far as it was read: TGTGCCAGCAGCGCCCTTGCCAGCAGGGCCATCAGGGATGAG.

Ten or more counts support this clone. The CDR3 is CASSLDGFGAFF. The sequenced CDR3 bases are TGCGCCAGCAGCTTGGACGGCTTCGGG. The gene calls are TRBV5-1 and TRBJ1-1; no reliable D call. The read ends 3 residues before the CDR3 terminus; that terminus is restored from the germline J gene. The germline gives CDR1 SGHRS, CDR2 YFSETQ. This CDR3 is 12 amino acids long.

This clone was found many times. The read finishes 3 residues shy of the CDR3 end, and the germline J gene is used to complete it. The rearrangement links TRBV30 to TRBJ2-1; TRBD1 agrees at 7 bases. The CDR3 totals 14 residues. V was pared by 4 bases and J by 9 bases, with 12 bases of the junction left unmatched. From germline, CDR1 is GTSNPN and CDR2 SVGIG (reference sequence). The CDR3 spells CAWIRGRGLGEQFF. The sequenced CDR3 bases are TGTGCCTGGATCAGGGGCAGGGGGTTAGGTGAG.

Comments on this clone: The read is 3 residues too short to cover the CDR3 end, so that end is filled in from the germline J gene. The V and J genes are TRBV10-2 and TRBJ2-7; the match to TRBD2 covers 7 bases. CDR1 is WSHSY and CDR2 is SAAADI in the germline V gene. The CDR3 extends over 13 amino acids. J was trimmed by 0 bases and V by 6 bases; bases with no gene match: 2. The CDR3 here is CASRGTISYEQYF. CDR3 bases read: TGCGCCAGCAGGGGGACTATCTCCTACGAG.